This TCR beta chain originates from a study of CD8 T cells in ankylosing spondylitis. Study-level points and caveats: In synovial fluid and blood from reactive arthritis, some motif variants were previously reported.

Notes on this clonotype: Antigen: not known.

TCRdb re-analysed the 5' RACE reads in MiXCR, keeping a single row per CDR3 protein. The repertoire holds 30,000 to 35,000 distinct CDR3 sequences, with more than 25% as singletons. This CDR3 spans 14 amino acids. In germline, CDR1 is LGHDT, CDR2 YNNKEL (reference sequence). The V gene end was trimmed by 6 bases and the J gene end by 2 bases; junction bases not matched to a gene: 7. V gene TRBV3-1 combines with J gene TRBJ2-7; 7 positions agree with TRBD1. This receptor was taken from a male donor with ankylosing spondylitis. The sample taken for sequencing was synovial fluid, either unsorted or a sorted T cell fraction (not recorded which). CDR3 region: CASRLGQNAYEQYF. The CDR3 DNA reads TGTGCCAGCAGACTGGGACAGAACGCCTACGAGCAGTACTTC.